What follows are 20 T cell receptor beta chains derived from one specimen sequenced in a study of blood T cell repertoires in COVID-19. TCRdb's table, derived via immunoSEQ multiplex PCR, lists solely in-frame clones and lacks some. The sample has a few hundred thousand clones; approximately 85% are singletons. Source material: peripheral blood. These receptors were taken from a man aged 50-60 years with active or convalescent COVID-19.

This chain links TRBV7-2 with TRBJ2-1; TRBD2 might be the D (5 bases). Germline-derived CDR1 and CDR2 are SGHTA and FQGNSA. The V end lost 0 bases, the J end lost 8 bases, and 20 bases lay between the germline ends. This CDR3 spans 17 amino acids. In DNA form, the CDR3 reads TGTGCCAGCAGCTTAGCGGAGTGGGCGGCTAGGAGGCATGAGCAGTTCTTC. Translating gives CASSLAEWAARRHEQFF.

The chain combines TRBV5-4 with TRBJ2-7, with a weak D call TRBD1 (7 bases). The germline gives CDR1 SGHNT, CDR2 YYREEE (reference sequence). Trimming shortened V by 0 bases and J by 5 bases, and 18 bases separated the two germline ends. The CDR3 sequence is 16 residues long. The CDR3 region is CASSLGGGGGFHEQYF. Written as DNA, the CDR3 is TGTGCCAGCAGCTTGGGTGGAGGGGGCGGGTTCCACGAGCAGTACTTC. The full variable domain, its missing parts supplied by reference TRBV5-4 and TRBJ2-7, is ETGVTQSPTHLIKTRGQQVTLRCSSQSGHNTVSWYQQALGQGPQFIFQYYREEENGRGNFPPRFSGLQFPNYSSELNVNALELDDSALYLCASSLGGGGGFHEQYFGPGTRLTVT.

The genes are TRBV5-1 and TRBJ2-7; D gene ambiguous. V lost 0 bases, J lost 2 bases, and 12 bases lay in between. The CDR3 is 15 amino acids. The germline V gene encodes CDR1 SGHRS and CDR2 YFSETQ. CDR3: CASSLATPGTYEQYF. The CDR3, as DNA: TGCGCCAGCAGCTTGGCTACTCCGGGTACCTACGAGCAGTACTTC.

V is TRBV4-1 and J is TRBJ2-7, with TRBD2 matching over 7 bases. Trimming cost V 6 bases and J 6 bases; bases outside gene matches: 11. The CDR3 is made up of 14 amino acids. CDR1 is MGHRA and CDR2 is YSYEKL in the germline V gene. The CDR3: CASSPVGRESEQYF. CDR3 bases: TGCGCCAGCAGTCCCGTAGGGCGGGAGTCCGAGCAGTACTTC.

The CDR3 bases are TGTGCCAGCAGCAAACAGGGGGCAGTGAGACATGAGCAGTTCTTC. Translated, it gives CASSKQGAVRHEQFF. This chain uses TRBV7-2 with TRBJ2-1; 9 bases are a match to TRBD1. From germline, CDR1 is SGHTA and CDR2 FQGNSA. The CDR3 totals 15 residues. With V trimmed by 5 bases and J by 8 bases, 10 bases remained unmatched.

CDR3 region: CASRGGNQPQHF. In DNA form, the CDR3 reads TGTGCCAGCCGGGGGGGCAATCAGCCCCAGCATTTT. This chain links TRBV5-8 with TRBJ1-5; perhaps TRBD1 as D (5 bases). Between the trimmed V and J ends, which lost 7 bases and 2 bases, there was a span of 7 bases. Germline assignment: CDR1 SGHTS and CDR2 YDEGEE. CDR3 size: 12 residues.

The V call is TRBV11-3, the J call TRBJ2-1; 7 bases are shared with TRBD1. The V gene's germline CDR1 is SGHNT and CDR2 YENEEA. J gave up 6 bases and V 5 bases, and 13 bases lay outside the gene matches. There are 16 residues in the CDR3. CDR3 sequence (DNA): TGTGCCAGCAGCCAATGCACAGGGGCAAGGTGCAATGAGCAGTTCTTC. Protein: CASSQCTGARCNEQFF.

This clone was detected only a few times. The CDR3 DNA reads as TGTGCCAGTAATAAAGTAGGCGGGTCTGGTCAGCCCCAGCATTTT. Protein sequence: CASNKVGGSGQPQHF. The genes are TRBV19 and TRBJ1-5, with unresolved D. From germline, CDR1 is LNHDA and CDR2 SQIVND (reference sequence). V was clipped by 7 bases and J by 6 bases, with 19 bases between them. The CDR3 is 15 amino acids.

This clone is a singleton in its sample. The chain recombines TRBV19 with TRBJ1-4, with TRBD1 matching 7 bases. The junction had 5 bases not matched to a gene; V was cut back by 5 bases and J by 8 bases. The CDR3 sequence is 13 residues long. Looked up from germline, CDR1 is LNHDA and CDR2 is SQIVND (reference sequence). The CDR3, as DNA: TGTGCCAGTAGTGGGACAGTGGGAGAAAAACTGTTTTTT. It yields the protein CASSGTVGEKLFF.

The V call is TRBV27, the J call TRBJ2-3; 9 bases line up with TRBD1. Germline assignment: CDR1 MNHEY and CDR2 SMNVEV (reference sequence). V lost 3 bases and J lost 2; bases outside the gene matches: 9. There are 17 residues in the CDR3. CDR3 coding DNA: TGTGCCAGCAGTTTTTTCCCCGGGACAGGGCCCACAGATACGCAGTATTTT. Translating it yields CASSFFPGTGPTDTQYF.

The chain joins TRBV5-1 to TRBJ1-4; 7 bases line up with TRBD1. Germline V lookup: CDR1 SGHRS, CDR2 YFSETQ. V shed 4 bases, J shed 6 bases, and the junction held 9 bases outside the gene matches. CDR3 length: 15 amino acids. CDR3 sequence reads: CASSAQGRVDEKLFF. CDR3 DNA sequence: TGCGCCAGCAGCGCACAGGGGCGAGTTGATGAAAAACTGTTTTTT.

This clone was observed a handful of times. The chain carries TRBV19 and TRBJ1-1; weak D call: TRBD1 (5 bases). Germline V lookup: CDR1 LNHDA, CDR2 SQIVND (reference sequence). V lost 7 bases to trimming and J lost 1 base, with 13 bases between them. This CDR3 contains 14 residues. The CDR3 loop reads CASIGDYWNTEAFF. As DNA, the CDR3 is TGTGCCAGTATCGGGGACTACTGGAACACTGAAGCTTTCTTT.

The table lists this clone with a count of one. DNA for the CDR3: TGTGCCAGCAGTCGAACTAGCGGAGGCTCCTACAATGAGCAGTTCTTC. Translation: CASSRTSGGSYNEQFF. The chain has TRBV2 and TRBJ2-1, with 8 bases that match TRBD2. Per the germline V gene, CDR1 is SNHLY and CDR2 is FYNNEI. Trimming cost V 5 bases and J 0 bases; bases outside gene matches: 6. The length of the CDR3 is 16 residues.

This clone was observed a single time. The V call is TRBV3-1 (or the pseudogene TRBV3-2), the J call TRBJ2-7, with 10 bases matching TRBD2. CDR3 length: 17 amino acids. CDR1 and CDR2 (germline): LGHDT, YNNKEL (reference sequence). The V gene end was trimmed by 4 bases and the J gene end by 4 bases; junction bases not matched to a gene: 13. The CDR3 is CASSRTASPTSGYEQYF. The CDR3 DNA sequence: TGTGCCAGCAGCCGAACGGCCTCACCGACTAGCGGGTACGAGCAGTACTTC.

The chain joins TRBV5-1 to TRBJ1-1; the D gene is possibly TRBD1 (6 bases). This CDR3 is 14 amino acids long. Trimming shortened V by 2 bases and J by 6 bases, and 14 bases separated the two germline ends. The germline V gene encodes CDR1 SGHRS and CDR2 YFSETQ. The CDR3 DNA is TGCGCCAGCAGCTTTGGGGGGGCGAGGGCTGAAGCTTTCTTT. Protein: CASSFGGARAEAFF.

This clone was recorded only once. In DNA, the CDR3 is TGTGCCAGCTCACCTCGAGTCCGGCTAGCGGCCGACAATGAGCAGTTCTTC. Residues: CASSPRVRLAADNEQFF. The chain employs TRBV18 and TRBJ2-1; 7 bases align to TRBD2. Germline CDR1 is KGHSH and CDR2 is LQKENI. V trimming: 3 bases; J trimming: 5 bases; junction bases outside the gene matches: 13. The CDR3 consists of 17 residues.

The chain carries TRBV4-3 and TRBJ2-2; weak D call: TRBD2 (6 bases). V shed 5 bases and J shed 3 bases, with 16 bases lying between them. Germline CDR1 and CDR2: LGHNA and YSLEER. This CDR3 has 16 residues. CDR3: CASSSQGAGYTGELFF. In DNA form, the CDR3 reads TGCGCCAGCAGCTCTCAGGGCGCGGGATACACCGGGGAGCTGTTTTTT.

As regards this clone: This sample also contains other DNA sequences that code for the same CDR3. The chain employs TRBV5-4 and TRBJ2-7, with 9 bases that match TRBD1. V shed 3 bases, J shed 1 base, and the junction held 2 bases outside the gene matches. This CDR3 comprises 14 residues. CDR1 and CDR2 (germline): SGHNT, YYREEE (reference sequence). The CDR3 DNA reads as TGTGCCAGCAGCTCCGGGACAGGGTCCTACGAGCAGTACTTC. Translation: CASSSGTGSYEQYF.

This clone was seen just once. J is TRBJ2-7 and V is TRBV28; TRBD2 matches at 8 bases. Germline V gene lookup returns CDR1 MDHEN and CDR2 SYDVKM. J was trimmed by 0 bases and V by 4 bases; bases with no gene match: 14. This CDR3 comprises 18 residues. This chain's CDR3 is CASSSASGPPEHSYEQYF. CDR3 nucleotide sequence: TGTGCCAGCAGTTCGGCTAGCGGGCCTCCCGAACACTCCTACGAGCAGTACTTC.

This clone appeared many times. The chain carries TRBV20-1 and TRBJ1-1; unclear D gene. Trimming removed 6 bases from V and 0 bases from J, with 8 bases in between. CDR1 DFQATT and CDR2 SNEGSKA come from the germline V gene (reference sequence). The CDR3 is 12 residues long. CDR3 in DNA: TGCAGTGCAAGTCGTTTGAACACTGAAGCTTTCTTT. Amino acids: CSASRLNTEAFF.